This T cell receptor beta chain was sequenced in a study of blood T cells in healthy people across ages. CDR3 length: 12 residues. In germline, CDR1 is KGHDR, CDR2 SFDVKD. V was clipped by 2 bases and J by 8 bases, with 7 bases between them. This clonotype turned up a few times. Through a sample-barcoded 5' primer and a J-beta primer mix, a second PCR was run for roughly 7 to 11 cycles. TCRdb ran MiXCR on the 5' RACE reads and lists one entry per CDR3 protein. Of 1.5 million to 2 million distinct CDR3 sequences detected, 35% to 50% appear once; the ten largest clones hold 20% to 25%. Sequencing was done on a sample of blood. The TCR sequence derives from a human donor in good health. The chain carries TRBV24-1 and TRBJ2-3, with no clear D. The CDR3, as DNA: TGTGCCACCAGTGATTCGGTCGGTACGCAGTATTTT. Its protein is CATSDSVGTQYF.